Below are 10 T cell receptor beta chains sequenced from a single sample in a study of siplizumab effects on memory and regulatory T cells. Sequencing was performed with immunoSEQ multiplex PCR; in TCRdb, only in-frame clones are kept and a portion is missing. The repertoire includes over 100,000 clones, under 95% of them detected once, and more than 0.65% sits in the top ten. The specimen was Tregs sorted from blood. These receptors were taken from a human donor in good health.

This clone came up a few times. The chain couples TRBV5-1 to TRBJ2-2, with a tentative D call TRBD1 (6 bases). This CDR3 has 14 amino acids. With 6 bases removed from V and 4 bases from J, the gap between germline ends came to 13 bases. Germline V gene data show CDR1 as SGHRS and CDR2 as YFSETQ. The CDR3 sequence is CASNRDRLTGELFF. CDR3 coding DNA: TGCGCCAGCAACCGTGACAGGCTCACCGGGGAGCTGTTTTTT.

The chain recombines TRBV7-9 with TRBJ1-6; no reliable D call. V shed 0 bases and J shed 13 bases, with 7 bases lying between them. The CDR3 has 12 amino acids. From germline, CDR1 is SEHNR and CDR2 FQNEAQ (reference sequence). CDR3 loop: CASSLAGGPLHF. CDR3 DNA sequence: TGTGCCAGCAGCTTAGCCGGCGGGCCCCTCCACTTT.

This chain uses TRBV6-1 with TRBJ2-2, with D perhaps being TRBD1 or TRBD2 (5 bases each). CDR3 size: 14 residues. Trimming removed 8 bases from V and 2 bases from J, with 12 bases in between. In germline, CDR1 is MNHNS, CDR2 SASEGT. The CDR3 nucleotides are TGTGCCAGCTGTTGGGACCCTAACACCGGGGAGCTGTTTTTT. This encodes CASCWDPNTGELFF.

This chain uses TRBV30 with TRBJ2-2; D is unresolved. Germline CDR1 is GTSNPN and CDR2 is SVGIG (reference sequence). The CDR3 totals 11 residues. The V and J ends lost 5 bases and 2 bases respectively, with 3 bases between them. CDR3 nucleotides: TGTGCCTGGGGTAACACCGGGGAGCTGTTTTTT. This translates into CAWGNTGELFF. Combining the CDR3 with reference TRBV30 and TRBJ2-2 gives the whole variable domain SQTIHQWPATLVQPVGSPLSLECTVEGTSNPNLYWYRQAAGRGLQLLFYSVGIGQISSEVPQNLSASRPQDRQFILSSKKLLLSDSGFYLCAWGNTGELFFGEGSRLTVL.

DNA for the CDR3: TGCAGTGCGTCCAGTAAATACGAGCAGTACTTC. Translated, it gives CSASSKYEQYF. V and J are TRBV20-1 and TRBJ2-7; no definite D call. The CDR3 consists of 11 residues. The germline V gene has CDR1 DFQATT and CDR2 SNEGSKA (reference sequence). Trimming left V 6 bases short and J 4 bases short, with 10 bases between.

The rearrangement joins TRBV19 to TRBJ2-5; D gene ambiguous. In germline, CDR1 is LNHDA, CDR2 SQIVND (reference sequence). This CDR3 spans 17 amino acids. The V gene lost 3 bases and the J gene lost 6 bases, with 23 bases spanning the gap. CDR3 in DNA: TGTGCCAGTAGTATTAGGTTAAGTGGTTCACTTGGAAAGACCCAGTACTTC. This codes for CASSIRLSGSLGKTQYF. The full variable domain, its missing parts supplied by reference TRBV19 and TRBJ2-5, is DGGITQSPKYLFRKEGQNVTLSCEQNLNHDAMYWYRQDPGQGLRLIYYSQIVNDFQKGDIAEGYSVSREKKESFPLTVTSAQKNPTAFYLCASSIRLSGSLGKTQYFGPGTRLLVL.

The chain couples TRBV7-9 to TRBJ2-3; no clear D gene. Trimming left V 7 bases short and J 3 bases short, with 8 bases between. Germline CDR1 SEHNR, CDR2 FQNEAQ (reference sequence). The CDR3 is 12 residues long. As DNA, the CDR3 is TGTGCCAGCATATCGAGTACAGATACGCAGTATTTT. This translates into CASISSTDTQYF.

This chain joins TRBV2 and TRBJ2-3, with 11 bases identical to TRBD2. Germline CDR1 is SNHLY and CDR2 is FYNNEI. J gave up 5 bases and V 7 bases, and 11 bases lay outside the gene matches. The CDR3 sequence is 16 residues long. DNA of the CDR3: TGTGCCAGCAAACTTACTAGCGGGAGTGGTATAGATACGCAGTATTTT. Amino acid sequence: CASKLTSGSGIDTQYF.

The chain joins TRBV2 to TRBJ2-5; 8 bases fit TRBD2. V dropped 3 bases and J dropped 1; count of bases not matched to a gene: 4. There are 15 residues in the CDR3. Per the germline V gene, CDR1 is SNHLY and CDR2 is FYNNEI. CDR3 loop: CASSDWRGVQETQYF. The CDR3 DNA sequence: TGTGCCAGCAGTGATTGGCGGGGGGTCCAAGAGACCCAGTACTTC. Complete variable domain (other parts from reference TRBV2 and TRBJ2-5): EPEVTQTPSHQVTQMGQEVILRCVPISNHLYFYWYRQILGQKVEFLVSFYNNEISEKSEIFDDQFSVERPDGSNFTLKIRSTKLEDSAMYFCASSDWRGVQETQYFGPGTRLLVL.

The chain carries TRBV19 and TRBJ1-2; unclear D gene. V lost 7 bases, J lost 1 base, and 16 bases lay in between. CDR1 and CDR2 (germline): LNHDA, SQIVND (reference sequence). The CDR3 consists of 15 residues. CDR3 DNA: TGTGCCAGTACCCCGACCGGACGGAGTAACTATGGCTACACCTTC. It translates to CASTPTGRSNYGYTF.